The 25 T cell receptor beta chains given below trace back to one sample, sequenced in a study of CD8+ T cells in alopecia areata. Described treatment: oral pan-JAK inhibitor, 5-10 mg twice daily. Isolated RNA was reverse transcribed into cDNA used as the sequencing template. Clones were sequenced by immunoSEQ multiplex PCR, and TCRdb holds only the in-frame ones, with some missing. The sample lists some 100,000 clones, 55% to 75% seen once, with about 15% in the top ten. Specimen: CD8+ T cells sorted from blood, collected at approximately week 60, from a patient treated with tofacitinib. These receptors were obtained from a human donor with alopecia areata.

V gene TRBV27 combines with J gene TRBJ2-6, with unresolved D. In germline, CDR1 is MNHEY, CDR2 SMNVEV (reference sequence). The CDR3 totals 15 residues. Between the trimmed V and J ends, which lost 2 bases and 4 bases, there was a span of 9 bases. In nucleotides, the CDR3 is TGTGCCAGCAGTTTAGGGTTAGCCGGGGCCAACGTCCTGACTTTC. Residues: CASSLGLAGANVLTF. The full variable domain, completed using reference TRBV27 and TRBJ2-6, is EAQVTQNPRYLITVTGKKLTVTCSQNMNHEYMSWYRQDPGLGLRQIYYSMNVEVTDKGDVPEGYKVSRKEKRNFPLILESPSPNQTSLYFCASSLGLAGANVLTFGAGSRLTVL.

The gene calls are TRBV14 and TRBJ1-2; weak D call: TRBD1 (5 bases). Trimming took off 3 bases at V and 4 bases at J, with 12 bases between the two ends. Germline V gene sequence: CDR1 SGHDN, CDR2 FVKESK. This CDR3 comprises 14 residues. The DNA for the CDR3 is TGTGCCAGCAGCCAGACAGTGTTCCTCTATGGCTACACCTTC. Amino acid sequence: CASSQTVFLYGYTF.

The genes are TRBV14 and TRBJ2-7; D tentatively reads TRBD1 or TRBD2 (6 bases each). Germline V gene data show CDR1 as SGHDN and CDR2 as FVKESK. Trimming left V 2 bases short and J 3 bases short, with 11 bases between. This CDR3 has 14 residues. The CDR3 is CASSQPGANYEQYF. The CDR3 DNA sequence: TGTGCCAGCAGCCAACCGGGGGCGAACTACGAGCAGTACTTC.

The V and J genes are TRBV30 and TRBJ2-1; a possible D gene is TRBD1 (6 bases). V was trimmed by 5 bases and J by 7 bases, leaving 12 bases between them. The CDR3 is 12 residues long. CDR1 is GTSNPN and CDR2 is SVGIG in the germline V gene (reference sequence). The CDR3 bases are TGTGCCTGGGAGAACACAGGGAATGAGCAGTTCTTC. Protein sequence: CAWENTGNEQFF.

The chain employs TRBV7-9 and TRBJ2-7; D call uncertain. The CDR3 length is 15 residues. Germline V gives CDR1 SEHNR, CDR2 FQNEAQ (reference sequence). V gave up 1 base and J gave up 0 bases, with 10 bases separating them. The CDR3 DNA reads TGTGCCAGCAGCTTAGACCCCCTGAGCTCCTACGAGCAGTACTTC. It translates to CASSLDPLSSYEQYF.

In DNA form, the CDR3 reads TGTGCCAGTTCTGTGGGTCGGGGCCAAGAGACCCAGTACTTC. It translates to CASSVGRGQETQYF. The J gene is TRBJ2-5, the V gene TRBV11-2, with D possibly matching TRBD2 (5 bases). Trimming took 9 bases from V and 1 from J, leaving 15 bases between them. The length of the CDR3 is 14 residues. Germline V lookup: CDR1 SGHAT, CDR2 FQNNGV.

The chain recombines TRBV5-6 with TRBJ1-2; D may be TRBD1 (6 bases). From germline, CDR1 is SGHDT and CDR2 YYEEEE. Trimming pared 4 bases from V and 3 bases from J, leaving 13 bases between. There are 14 residues in the CDR3. CDR3 region: CASSLGQQYYGYTF. The CDR3 coding sequence is TGTGCCAGCAGCCTAGGACAGCAATACTATGGCTACACCTTC.

This clone was found a few times. The chain links TRBV30 to TRBJ1-1, with 8 bases aligning to TRBD1. Germline assignment: CDR1 GTSNPN and CDR2 SVGIG (reference sequence). The CDR3 is 14 amino acids. With 5 bases clipped from V and 3 bases from J, the junction kept 8 bases outside the gene matches. The CDR3 region is CAWANGQGYTEAFF. The CDR3 DNA sequence: TGTGCCTGGGCAAATGGACAGGGTTACACTGAAGCTTTCTTT.

The rearrangement uses TRBV7-3 and TRBJ2-1, with a possible D match to TRBD1 (5 bases). CDR3 length: 13 amino acids. CDR1 SGHTA and CDR2 FQGTGA come from the germline V gene. V lost 3 bases, J lost 9 bases, and 12 bases lay in between. As DNA, the CDR3 is TGTGCCAGCAGCTTCAACGACAGATCTGAGCAGTTCTTC. Protein sequence: CASSFNDRSEQFF. The complete variable domain, with remaining parts taken from reference TRBV7-3 and TRBJ2-1, reads GAGVSQTPSNKVTEKGKYVELRCDPISGHTALYWYRQSLGQGPEFLIYFQGTGAADDSGLPNDRFFAVRPEGSVSTLKIQRTERGDSAVYLCASSFNDRSEQFFGPGTRLTVL.

The rearrangement uses TRBV28 and TRBJ2-7, with D uncertain. Germline loops: CDR1 MDHEN, CDR2 SYDVKM. The CDR3 contains 15 residues. Trimming took off 8 bases at V and 0 bases at J, with 17 bases between the two ends. Written as DNA, the CDR3 is TGTGCCAGCGGGCAGGCGCAAGAGAGCTCCTACGAGCAGTACTTC. It codes for CASGQAQESSYEQYF. Combining the CDR3 with reference TRBV28 and TRBJ2-7 gives the whole variable domain DVKVTQSSRYLVKRTGEKVFLECVQDMDHENMFWYRQDPGLGLRLIYFSYDVKMKEKGDIPEGYSVSREKKERFSLILESASTNQTSMYLCASGQAQESSYEQYFGPGTRLTVT.

This clone showed up many times. V and J are TRBV7-9 and TRBJ1-1; TRBD1 might be the D (5 bases). V was clipped by 1 base and J by 0 bases, with 9 bases between them. CDR3 length equals 15 residues. The germline V gene has CDR1 SEHNR and CDR2 FQNEAQ (reference sequence). This CDR3 is CASSLEQGLNTEAFF. For the CDR3, the DNA is TGTGCCAGCAGCTTAGAGCAGGGCCTGAACACTGAAGCTTTCTTT.

The gene calls are TRBV15 and TRBJ2-1; TRBD2 might be the D (7 bases). Germline CDR1 reads LNHNV; CDR2 reads YYDKDF (reference sequence). The CDR3 spans 16 residues. V lost 5 bases to trimming and J lost 8 bases, with 22 bases between them. CDR3 in DNA: TGTGCCACCAGCGACCGGGGGGCCAATAGCGTGCATGAGCAGTTCTTC. Protein: CATSDRGANSVHEQFF. Full variable domain (remainder filled in from reference TRBV15 and TRBJ2-1): DAMVIQNPRYQVTQFGKPVTLSCSQTLNHNVMYWYQQKSSQAPKLLFHYYDKDFNNEADTPDNFQSRRPNTSFCFLDIRSPGLGDTAMYLCATSDRGANSVHEQFFGPGTRLTVL.

The CDR3 here is CASSPRTGEDTQYF. The CDR3 DNA sequence: TGTGCCAGCAGCCCACGGACTGGGGAAGATACGCAGTATTTT. The gene calls are TRBV13 and TRBJ2-3; tentative D call: TRBD2 (5 bases). The CDR3 is 14 amino acids. Germline V CDR1 and CDR2: PRHDT, FYEKMQ (reference sequence). Trimming cost V 5 bases and J 5 bases, with 14 bases left between them.

The V and J genes are TRBV30 and TRBJ2-7, with a weak D call TRBD1 (5 bases). V was pared by 2 bases and J by 5 bases, with 16 bases between. Germline CDR1 GTSNPN, CDR2 SVGIG (reference sequence). CDR3 length equals 14 residues. The CDR3 sequence: CAWSLPVRVHEQYF. CDR3 nucleotide sequence: TGTGCCTGGAGTCTCCCGGTCAGGGTCCACGAGCAGTACTTC.

A single count supports this clone. This chain links TRBV6-5 with TRBJ1-1; TRBD1 is a possible D gene (6 bases). This CDR3 comprises 14 residues. Germline CDR1 is MNHEY and CDR2 is SVGAGI. Trimming cost V 6 bases and J 1 base, with 12 bases left between them. CDR3 DNA: TGTGCCAGCAGCCAACAGGGTCGGAACACTGAAGCTTTCTTT. Translated, it gives CASSQQGRNTEAFF.

A note on this clone: At one end the junction does not follow the germline gene, possibly because of a read error. The rearrangement joins TRBV28 to TRBJ2-3; TRBD2 is a possible D gene (6 bases). The germline gives CDR1 MDHEN, CDR2 SYDVKM. This CDR3 is 11 amino acids long. CDR3 region: CATSPSPGVDF. Here the CDR3 DNA reads TGTGCCACCTCCCCGAGTCCGGGAGTGGATTTT. The whole variable domain, remainder taken from reference TRBV28 and TRBJ2-3, is DVKVTQSSRYLVKRTGEKVFLECVQDMDHENMFWYRQDPGLGLRLIYFSYDVKMKEKGDIPEGYSVSREKKERFSLILESASTNQTSMYLCATSPSPGVDFGPGTRLTVL.

The chain recombines TRBV2 with TRBJ2-7; TRBD1 matches 8 bases. Trimming at V came to 5 bases and at J to 7 bases, leaving 7 bases not matched to a gene. CDR1 and CDR2 (germline): SNHLY, FYNNEI. The CDR3 runs to 13 residues. Here the CDR3 DNA reads TGTGCCAGCAGTACAGGGGGGTTGTCAGAGCAGTACTTC. It encodes CASSTGGLSEQYF.

The chain recombines TRBV7-9 with TRBJ1-2, with D tentatively TRBD1 (5 bases). V was clipped by 0 bases and J by 13 bases, with 9 bases between them. This CDR3 region has 11 residues. Germline loops: CDR1 SEHNR, CDR2 FQNEAQ (reference sequence). The CDR3 sequence is CASSLASGPTF. As DNA, the CDR3 is TGTGCCAGCAGCTTAGCGTCAGGGCCCACCTTC.

The gene calls are TRBV5-8 and TRBJ2-1; 8 bases agree with TRBD2. Germline V gene lookup returns CDR1 SGHTS and CDR2 YDEGEE. Unmatched junction bases numbered 15, after V lost 3 bases and J lost 7 bases. The length of the CDR3 is 17 residues. The CDR3 sequence: CASSYLGGDSGVNEQFF. CDR3 bases: TGTGCCAGCAGCTACCTTGGAGGTGATAGCGGGGTAAATGAGCAGTTCTTC.

This clone has only a few counts. V gene TRBV30 combines with J gene TRBJ1-1, with D unclear. Trimming removed 5 bases from V and 1 base from J, with 8 bases in between. CDR3 length: 12 residues. The germline CDR1 and CDR2 sequences are GTSNPN and SVGIG (reference sequence). The CDR3 sequence is CAWLGRNTEAFF. CDR3 nucleotides: TGTGCCTGGTTGGGGAGGAACACTGAAGCTTTCTTT.

This clone occurred a few times. This chain links TRBV2 with TRBJ2-2; D gene unclear. CDR1 SNHLY and CDR2 FYNNEI come from the germline V gene. V lost 8 bases and J lost 3, with 10 bases in between. This CDR3 has 13 residues. CDR3 nucleotides: TGTGCCAGCGTACCCAGCGACACCGGGGAGCTGTTTTTT. It translates to CASVPSDTGELFF.

The chain has TRBV9 and TRBJ1-2; 8 positions agree with TRBD1. CDR3 length: 14 residues. Germline CDR1 and CDR2: SGDLS and YYNGEE. Trimming cost V 6 bases and J 4 bases; bases outside gene matches: 8. CDR3 DNA: TGTGCCAGCAAGGGACAGGTAGGAGGCTATGGCTACACCTTC. Translated: CASKGQVGGYGYTF.

This sequence joins TRBV15 and TRBJ1-2; 7 bases fit TRBD1. This CDR3 has 15 residues. Germline CDR1 reads LNHNV; CDR2 reads YYDKDF (reference sequence). With V trimmed by 5 bases and J by 5 bases, 11 bases remained unmatched. The CDR3: CATSEGTDRVYGYTF. DNA of the CDR3: TGTGCCACCAGCGAAGGGACCGACAGGGTTTATGGCTACACCTTC. Drawing the rest from reference TRBV15 and TRBJ1-2, the complete variable domain is DAMVIQNPRYQVTQFGKPVTLSCSQTLNHNVMYWYQQKSSQAPKLLFHYYDKDFNNEADTPDNFQSRRPNTSFCFLDIRSPGLGDTAMYLCATSEGTDRVYGYTFGSGTRLTVV.

The chain joins TRBV10-2 to TRBJ2-5; D remains ambiguous. Germline V CDR1 and CDR2: WSHSY, SAAADI. The length of the CDR3 is 14 residues. V was trimmed by 2 bases and J by 0 bases, leaving 7 bases between them. CDR3 nucleotides: TGCGCCAGCAGTGAGAGGCTACACCAAGAGACCCAGTACTTC. Translation gives CASSERLHQETQYF.

This chain uses TRBV19 with TRBJ1-2; D unclear. The V gene's germline CDR1 is LNHDA and CDR2 SQIVND (reference sequence). CDR3 size: 15 residues. Trimming left V 5 bases short and J 1 base short, with 14 bases between. This CDR3 reads CASSFGDGSNYGYTF. CDR3 bases: TGTGCCAGTAGTTTCGGTGACGGTAGTAACTATGGCTACACCTTC.